A single sample is the source of the 18 T cell receptor beta chains below, sequenced in a study of a mutant IDH1 vaccine in newly diagnosed glioma. Time point meaning: week 11, during vaccination. Topical imiquimod accompanied each vaccine dose, which consisted of 300 ug of mutant IDH1 20-mer peptide. Data came from immunoSEQ multiplex PCR; TCRdb stores just in-frame clones and leaves some out. The table includes about 110,000 clones, about 90% detected once. For these receptors, no antigen is known. Sequenced here: PBMCs, sampled from a glioma patient whose treatment included an IDH1 peptide vaccine. These receptors were collected from a woman aged 50 to 60 with glioma.

The rearrangement links TRBV27 to TRBJ1-5; D is undetermined. CDR1 MNHEY and CDR2 SMNVEV come from the germline V gene (reference sequence). The length of the CDR3 is 13 residues. Trimming pared 3 bases from V and 5 bases from J, leaving 8 bases between. CDR3 in DNA: TGTGCCAGCAGTTTCGGCAGCTATCAGCCCCAGCATTTT. Its protein is CASSFGSYQPQHF.

This sequence joins TRBV6-1 and TRBJ1-2, with D unresolved. Between the trimmed V and J ends, which lost 1 base and 1 base, there was a span of 4 bases. CDR3 length equals 13 residues. Per germline, CDR1 MNHNS and CDR2 SASEGT. CDR3 DNA: TGTGCCAGCAGTGAAGGGGGTAACTATGGCTACACCTTC. This codes for CASSEGGNYGYTF.

The chain combines TRBV30 with TRBJ2-1; 7 bases agree with TRBD1. Germline V CDR1 and CDR2: GTSNPN, SVGIG (reference sequence). CDR3 size: 14 residues. V lost 4 bases to trimming and J lost 0 bases; unmatched junction nucleotides: 3. The CDR3 here is CAWNRDSSYNEQFF. The DNA for the CDR3 is TGTGCCTGGAATAGGGACAGCTCCTACAATGAGCAGTTCTTC.

This clone was found once. The chain joins TRBV7-3 to TRBJ2-6; D might be TRBD1 or TRBD2, each matching 5 bases. With 3 bases removed from V and 0 bases from J, the gap between germline ends came to 12 bases. The germline CDR1 and CDR2 sequences are SGHTA and FQGTGA. CDR3 size: 17 residues. CDR3: CASSFDGTASGANVLTF. The CDR3 region has the DNA TGTGCCAGCAGCTTCGACGGGACGGCCTCTGGGGCCAACGTCCTGACTTTC. The full variable domain, with the rest looked up from reference TRBV7-3 and TRBJ2-6, is GAGVSQTPSNKVTEKGKYVELRCDPISGHTALYWYRQSLGQGPEFLIYFQGTGAADDSGLPNDRFFAVRPEGSVSTLKIQRTERGDSAVYLCASSFDGTASGANVLTFGAGSRLTVL.

This chain joins TRBV13 and TRBJ2-7; weak D call: TRBD1 (5 bases). CDR3 length: 15 residues. The V end lost 0 bases, the J end lost 6 bases, and 15 bases lay between the germline ends. Germline lookup yields CDR1 PRHDT and CDR2 FYEKMQ (reference sequence). In DNA, the CDR3 is TGTGCCAGCAGCTTAGGCCTAAGGGGTCTAGGCGAGCAGTACTTC. Amino acid sequence: CASSLGLRGLGEQYF. Variable domain in full (rest from reference TRBV13 and TRBJ2-7): AAGVIQSPRHLIKEKRETATLKCYPIPRHDTVYWYQQGPGQDPQFLISFYEKMQSDKGSIPDRFSAQQFSDYHSELNMSSLELGDSALYFCASSLGLRGLGEQYFGPGTRLTVT.

The J gene is TRBJ2-1, the V gene TRBV27, with 7 nucleotides matching TRBD2. This CDR3 spans 17 amino acids. Trimming took 2 bases from V and 3 from J; bases not matched to a gene: 10. Germline V gene sequence: CDR1 MNHEY, CDR2 SMNVEV (reference sequence). In DNA form, the CDR3 reads TGTGCCAGCAGTTTAAATCGCCTGGGGGAGGGCTACAATGAGCAGTTCTTC. It encodes CASSLNRLGEGYNEQFF.

The V gene is TRBV2, the J gene TRBJ2-5; TRBD2 aligns across 9 bases. This CDR3 spans 13 amino acids. Germline CDR1 SNHLY, CDR2 FYNNEI. The CDR3 here is CGGSGLAQETQYF. The CDR3 DNA reads TGTGGGGGCTCGGGACTAGCCCAAGAGACCCAGTACTTC.

DNA for the CDR3: TGTGCCAGCAGTCCGCGGTTCGGCTCCTACGAGCAGTACTTC. Translated: CASSPRFGSYEQYF. This chain connects TRBV27 to TRBJ2-7; D ambiguous. CDR3 length: 14 amino acids. V was cut by 5 bases and J by 0 bases, with 11 bases left in between. Germline V gene data show CDR1 as MNHEY and CDR2 as SMNVEV (reference sequence).

This clone was seen only once. V gene TRBV5-5 combines with J gene TRBJ2-7, with a possible D match to TRBD1 (6 bases). Trimming removed 4 bases from V and 11 bases from J, with 13 bases in between. Germline loops: CDR1 SGHKS, CDR2 YYEKEE (reference sequence). The CDR3 spans 11 residues. For the CDR3, the DNA is TGTGCCAGCAGCCCCGACAGGATAGAGTACTTC. Its translation is CASSPDRIEYF.

The rearrangement joins TRBV5-6 to TRBJ2-4; D unresolved. Germline CDR1 SGHDT, CDR2 YYEEEE. Trimming stripped 1 base from V and 5 bases from J, with 10 bases between. The CDR3 covers 14 residues. The CDR3 protein is CASSLPGLQNIQYF. The CDR3 DNA reads TGTGCCAGCAGCTTGCCCGGGCTCCAAAACATTCAGTACTTC.

CDR3 amino acids: CASSLTTSGINTGELFF. Written as DNA, the CDR3 is TGTGCCAGCAGCTTAACAACTAGCGGGATTAACACCGGGGAGCTGTTTTTT. The chain combines TRBV7-3 with TRBJ2-2, with 10 positions matching TRBD2. The CDR3 totals 17 residues. After removal of 0 bases from V and 2 bases from J, the junction contained 3 bases not matched to a gene. Per the germline V gene, CDR1 is SGHTA and CDR2 is FQGTGA.

The rearrangement joins TRBV28 to TRBJ2-7; D is undetermined. Per germline, CDR1 MDHEN and CDR2 SYDVKM. The V gene lost 3 bases and the J gene lost 0 bases, with 9 bases spanning the gap. The CDR3 is 14 residues long. The CDR3 is CASSFQVISYEQYF. The CDR3 DNA reads TGTGCCAGCAGTTTTCAAGTAATCTCCTACGAGCAGTACTTC.

This sequence joins TRBV5-6 and TRBJ1-4; no clear D. Germline values: CDR1 SGHDT, CDR2 YYEEEE. Trimming removed 0 bases at V and 0 bases at J, with 3 bases between. The CDR3 runs 14 residues. The CDR3 bases are TGTGCCAGCAGCTTGGGAGCAACTAATGAAAAACTGTTTTTT. Encoded protein: CASSLGATNEKLFF. The variable domain in full, with the rest retrieved from reference TRBV5-6 and TRBJ1-4, is DAGVTQSPTHLIKTRGQQVTLRCSPKSGHDTVSWYQQALGQGPQFIFQYYEEEERQRGNFPDRFSGHQFPNYSSELNVNALLLGDSALYLCASSLGATNEKLFFGSGTQLSVL.

For the CDR3, the DNA is TGTGCCAGTAGTCCAACCATAGTAGCCAAAAACATTCAGTACTTC. Translating gives CASSPTIVAKNIQYF. This chain links TRBV19 with TRBJ2-4, with unresolved D. Trimming shortened V by 5 bases and J by 0 bases, and 11 bases separated the two germline ends. The CDR3 runs to 15 residues. Per germline, CDR1 LNHDA and CDR2 SQIVND (reference sequence). The whole variable domain, filled in from reference TRBV19 and TRBJ2-4, reads DGGITQSPKYLFRKEGQNVTLSCEQNLNHDAMYWYRQDPGQGLRLIYYSQIVNDFQKGDIAEGYSVSREKKESFPLTVTSAQKNPTAFYLCASSPTIVAKNIQYFGAGTRLSVL.

The gene calls are TRBV6-5 and TRBJ1-6; possible D gene TRBD1, 5 bases. Germline V lookup: CDR1 MNHEY, CDR2 SVGAGI. The germline V and J ends were trimmed by 4 bases and 9 bases, with 13 bases remaining between them. The CDR3 totals 14 residues. The CDR3 sequence: CASSSGRLASPLHF. DNA of the CDR3: TGTGCCAGCAGTTCGGGACGGCTGGCTTCACCCCTCCACTTT.

This rearrangement joins TRBV4-2 to TRBJ2-1, with 10 positions matching TRBD2. CDR3 size: 14 residues. Trimming cost V 5 bases and J 2 bases; bases outside gene matches: 0. CDR1 LGHNA and CDR2 YNFKEQ come from the germline V gene. The CDR3 protein is CASSTSGTYNEQFF. The CDR3 DNA sequence: TGTGCCAGCAGCACTAGCGGGACCTACAATGAGCAGTTCTTC.

The chain uses TRBV29-1 and TRBJ1-1, with TRBD1 as a possible D gene (6 bases). Per germline, CDR1 SQVTM and CDR2 ANQGSEA. V lost 1 base, J lost 6 bases, and 15 bases lay in between. This CDR3 has 14 residues. In DNA, the CDR3 is TGCAGCGTTGAAGGCAAGCGAAGGACAGCTGAAGCTTTCTTT. Translation: CSVEGKRRTAEAFF.

The genes are TRBV2 and TRBJ2-1, with D maybe TRBD1 (6 bases). The germline V gene encodes CDR1 SNHLY and CDR2 FYNNEI. The V gene lost 4 bases and the J gene lost 11 bases, with 15 bases spanning the gap. This CDR3 spans 13 amino acids. This CDR3 is CASSAPGHRQQFF. DNA for the CDR3: TGTGCCAGCAGTGCGCCGGGACACCGTCAGCAGTTCTTC.